Described below is a single T cell receptor beta chain sequence and its context. CDR3 length: 13 amino acids. Looked up from germline, CDR1 is WSHSY and CDR2 is SAAADI. J was trimmed by 1 base and V by 9 bases; bases with no gene match: 5. This entry belongs to a study of molecular identifiers for immune sequencing clone quantification. As previously described, bulk TCR libraries were made using listed TCR primers. TCRdb recomputed calls from the PCR reads with MiXCR, one row per CDR3 protein. The sample carries under 350,000 distinct CDR3 sequences, roughly 24% recorded once. Sequencing input: naive CD8+ T cells from blood, with Jurkat cell RNA spiked in. The subset is: FACS-sorted CD8+CD4-CCR7+CD45RA+ naive T cells. The TCR originated in a human donor in good health. Some libraries in this study had Jurkat cell RNA spiked in. The V gene is TRBV10-2, the J gene TRBJ2-5; 7 nucleotides match TRBD1. The CDR3 sequence: CASQTGLQETQYF. The CDR3 DNA reads TGCGCCAGTCAGACAGGGCTCCAAGAGACCCAGTACTTC.